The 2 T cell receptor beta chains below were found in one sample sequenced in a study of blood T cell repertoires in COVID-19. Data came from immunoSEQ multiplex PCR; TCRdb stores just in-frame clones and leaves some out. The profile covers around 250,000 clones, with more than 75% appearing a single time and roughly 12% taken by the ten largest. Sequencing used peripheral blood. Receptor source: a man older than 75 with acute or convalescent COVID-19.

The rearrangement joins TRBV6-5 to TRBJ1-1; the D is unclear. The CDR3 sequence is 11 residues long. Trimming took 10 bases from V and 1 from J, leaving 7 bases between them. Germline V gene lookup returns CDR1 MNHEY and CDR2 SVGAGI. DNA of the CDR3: TGTGCCACCCGACAGAACACTGAAGCTTTCTTT. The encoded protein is CATRQNTEAFF.

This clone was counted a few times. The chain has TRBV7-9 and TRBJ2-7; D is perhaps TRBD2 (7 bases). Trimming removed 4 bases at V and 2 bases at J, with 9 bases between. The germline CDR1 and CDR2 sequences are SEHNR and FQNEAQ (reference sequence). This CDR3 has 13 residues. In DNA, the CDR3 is TGTGCCAGCAGCTCCGGGGGGCCCTACGAGCAGTACTTC. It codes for CASSSGGPYEQYF.